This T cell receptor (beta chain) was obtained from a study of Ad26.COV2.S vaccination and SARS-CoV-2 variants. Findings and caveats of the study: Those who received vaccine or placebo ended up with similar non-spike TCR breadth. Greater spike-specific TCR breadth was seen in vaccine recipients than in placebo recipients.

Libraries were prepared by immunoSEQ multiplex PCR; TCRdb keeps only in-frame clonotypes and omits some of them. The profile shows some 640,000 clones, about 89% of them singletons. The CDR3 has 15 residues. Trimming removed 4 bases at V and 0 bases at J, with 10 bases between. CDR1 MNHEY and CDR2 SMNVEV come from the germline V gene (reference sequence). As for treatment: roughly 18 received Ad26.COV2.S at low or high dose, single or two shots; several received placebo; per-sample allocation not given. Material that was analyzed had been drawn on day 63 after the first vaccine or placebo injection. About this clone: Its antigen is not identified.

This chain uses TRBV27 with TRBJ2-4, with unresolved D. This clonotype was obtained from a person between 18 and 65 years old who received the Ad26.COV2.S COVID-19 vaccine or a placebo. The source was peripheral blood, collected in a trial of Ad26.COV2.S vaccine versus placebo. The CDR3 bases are TGTGCCAGCAGTTCGCCCCTAAGAGCCAAAAACATTCAGTACTTC. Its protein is CASSSPLRAKNIQYF.